This entry features one T cell receptor (beta chain) sequence. Antigen specificity is unknown. This sample was included in a study of cytomegalovirus exposure and HLA in healthy donors. Findings of the study overall: TCR sequences were mostly rare, though some public TCRs occurred in many donors. Researchers counted approximately 160 TCR beta chains as cytomegalovirus-associated. A later analysis linked a missense variant in DCLRE1C to the trimming of TCR beta V and J genes. Immune exposure data for these donors was limited to CMV serostatus.

The V gene end was trimmed by 5 bases and the J gene end by 10 bases; junction bases not matched to a gene: 10. CDR3 size: 15 residues. Per the germline V gene, CDR1 is SNHLY and CDR2 is FYNNEI. In the PCR, 60 Vbeta and 13 Jbeta primers were used. Sequencing used immunoSEQ multiplex PCR; TCRdb keeps in-frame clones, though not all of them. The data show about 230,000 clones, roughly four fifths seen once. What was sequenced was PBMCs. The source is a woman in her thirties or forties in good health and CMV-seronegative. V gene TRBV2 combines with J gene TRBJ1-6, with TRBD1 identical over 8 bases. The CDR3 DNA reads TGTGCCAGCAGTTCACAGGGGGACACCCTATCACCCCTCCACTTT. Translating it yields CASSSQGDTLSPLHF.